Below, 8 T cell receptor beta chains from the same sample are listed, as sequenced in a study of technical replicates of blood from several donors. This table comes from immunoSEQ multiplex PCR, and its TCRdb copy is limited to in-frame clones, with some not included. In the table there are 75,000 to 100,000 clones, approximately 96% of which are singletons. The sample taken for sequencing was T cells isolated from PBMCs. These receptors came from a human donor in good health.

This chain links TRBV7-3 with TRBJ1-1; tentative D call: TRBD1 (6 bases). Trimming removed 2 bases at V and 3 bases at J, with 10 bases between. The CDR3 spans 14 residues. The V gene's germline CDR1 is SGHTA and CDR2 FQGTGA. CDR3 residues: CASSLVGGDTEAFF. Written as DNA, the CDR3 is TGTGCCAGCAGCTTAGTAGGGGGTGACACTGAAGCTTTCTTT.

CDR3 in amino acids: CASGFPYPGGGETQYF. The CDR3 nucleotides are TGTGCTAGTGGTTTCCCTTACCCGGGAGGTGGAGAGACCCAGTACTTC. The V gene is TRBV12-5, the J gene TRBJ2-5; 7 bases agree with TRBD2. CDR3 length equals 16 residues. Germline V gives CDR1 LGHNT, CDR2 FRNRAP. Trimming removed 3 bases from V and 4 bases from J; junction bases left unmatched: 11.

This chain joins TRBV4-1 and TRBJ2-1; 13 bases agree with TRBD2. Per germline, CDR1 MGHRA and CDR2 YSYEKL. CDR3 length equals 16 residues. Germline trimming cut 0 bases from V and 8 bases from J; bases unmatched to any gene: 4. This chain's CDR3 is CASSQEWTSGSYEQFF. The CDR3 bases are TGCGCCAGCAGCCAAGAATGGACTAGCGGGAGCTATGAGCAGTTCTTC.

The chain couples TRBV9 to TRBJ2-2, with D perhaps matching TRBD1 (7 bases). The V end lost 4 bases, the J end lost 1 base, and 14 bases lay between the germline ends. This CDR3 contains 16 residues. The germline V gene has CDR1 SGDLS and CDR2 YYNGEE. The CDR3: CASSPRGDRNTGELFF. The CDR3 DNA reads TGTGCCAGCAGCCCAAGGGGGGACAGGAACACCGGGGAGCTGTTTTTT.

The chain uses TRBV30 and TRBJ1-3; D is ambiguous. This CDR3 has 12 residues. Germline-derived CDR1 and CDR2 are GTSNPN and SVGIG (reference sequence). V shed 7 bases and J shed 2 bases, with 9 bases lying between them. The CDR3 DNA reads TGTGCCTTACAGCTAACTGGAAACACCATATATTTT. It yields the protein CALQLTGNTIYF. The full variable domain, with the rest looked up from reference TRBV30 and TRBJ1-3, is SQTIHQWPATLVQPVGSPLSLECTVEGTSNPNLYWYRQAAGRGLQLLFYSVGIGQISSEVPQNLSASRPQDRQFILSSKKLLLSDSGFYLCALQLTGNTIYFGEGSWLTVV.

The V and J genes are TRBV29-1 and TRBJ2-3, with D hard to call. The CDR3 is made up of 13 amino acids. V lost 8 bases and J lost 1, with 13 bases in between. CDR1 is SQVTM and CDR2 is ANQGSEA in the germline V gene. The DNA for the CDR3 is TGCAGCCTCTTAGAATCCCGCACAGATACGCAGTATTTT. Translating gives CSLLESRTDTQYF.

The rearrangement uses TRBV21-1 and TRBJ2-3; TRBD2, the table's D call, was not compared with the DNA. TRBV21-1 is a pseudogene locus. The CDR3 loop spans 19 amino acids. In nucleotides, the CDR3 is TGTGCCAGCAGCAATTCCGCCCGGACTAGCGGGAGTTTTAGGGATACGCAGTATTTT. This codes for CASSNSARTSGSFRDTQYF.

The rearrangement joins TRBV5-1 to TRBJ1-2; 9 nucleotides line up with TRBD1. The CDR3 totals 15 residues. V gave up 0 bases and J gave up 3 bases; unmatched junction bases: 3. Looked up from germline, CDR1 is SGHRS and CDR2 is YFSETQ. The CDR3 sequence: CASSLEGTGHYGYTF. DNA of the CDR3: TGCGCCAGCAGCTTGGAGGGGACAGGGCACTATGGCTACACCTTC.